This TCR beta chain appears in the sequencing data of a study of neoadjuvant anti-PD-1 for oral cavity cancer. As for the study in general: Nivolumab at 3 mg/kg was mostly given biweekly, three to four doses, pre-surgery.

V gave up 1 base and J gave up 0 bases, with 11 bases separating them. This CDR3 has 16 amino acids. Germline V lookup: CDR1 MDHEN, CDR2 SYDVKM. The protocol was immunoSEQ multiplex PCR, while the TCRdb copy is restricted to in-frame clones and leaves out a portion. The table shows approximately 83,000 clones, with around 80% occurring only once. Patients were newly diagnosed with stage II-IVA oral cavity squamous cell carcinoma without prior systemic or radiation treatment. This TCR was sampled from a person aged 35 to 85 with oral cavity squamous cell carcinoma. This chain uses TRBV28 with TRBJ2-3, with no clear D. The specimen comprised PBMCs, sampled before nivolumab (anti-PD-1) treatment. The CDR3 region has the DNA TGTGCCAGCAGTTTATCGGCCTCGGGTAGCACAGATACGCAGTATTTT. The encoded protein is CASSLSASGSTDTQYF.